The TCR beta chain described here comes from a study of blood T cell repertoires in COVID-19. Participants spanned ages about 18 to 95 years and resided in roughly 22 US areas. Data came from immunoSEQ multiplex PCR; TCRdb stores just in-frame clones and leaves some out. Of hundreds of thousands of clones in the sample, roughly nine tenths were seen once. V gave up 0 bases and J gave up 4 bases, with 16 bases separating them. Germline V gives CDR1 GTSNPN, CDR2 SVGIG (reference sequence). The CDR3 has 16 amino acids. The sample comprised PBMCs or T cells enriched from blood (not recorded which). This TCR derives from a woman between 18 and 30 years old with acute COVID-19. V is TRBV30 and J is TRBJ2-1; TRBD1 is a possible D gene (5 bases). This CDR3 reads CAWSVRGAILYNEQFF. In DNA form, the CDR3 reads TGTGCCTGGAGTGTACGTGGGGCTATATTATACAATGAGCAGTTCTTC.